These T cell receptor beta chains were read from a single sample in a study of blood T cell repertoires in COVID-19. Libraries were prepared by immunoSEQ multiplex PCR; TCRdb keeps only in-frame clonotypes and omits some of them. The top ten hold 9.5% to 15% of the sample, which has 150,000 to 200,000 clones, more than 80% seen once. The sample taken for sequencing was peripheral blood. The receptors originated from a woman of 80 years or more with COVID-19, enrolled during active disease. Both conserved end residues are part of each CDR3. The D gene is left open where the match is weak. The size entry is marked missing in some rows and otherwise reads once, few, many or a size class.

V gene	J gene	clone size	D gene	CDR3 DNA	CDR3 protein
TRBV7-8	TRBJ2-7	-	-	TGTGCCAGCAGCTTAGGCACTCCCTACGAGCAGTACTTC	CASSLGTPYEQYF
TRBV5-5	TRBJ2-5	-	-	TGTGCCAGCAGCTTAGGCAGGCAAGAGACCCAGTACTTC	CASSLGRQETQYF
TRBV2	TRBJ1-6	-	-	TGTGCCAGCAGTGGAAGGGGGAATTCACCCCTCCACTTT	CASSGRGNSPLHF
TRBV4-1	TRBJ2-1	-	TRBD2	TGCGCCAGCAGCCACAGACTAGCAGATGAGCAGTTCTTC	CASSHRLADEQFF
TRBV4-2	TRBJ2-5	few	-	TGTGCCAGCAGCCAAGATCCTGGGGCCCAAGAGACCCAGTACTTC	CASSQDPGAQETQYF
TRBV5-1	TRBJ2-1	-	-	TGCGCCAGCAGCTTGACGGGAGTCGGCTACAATGAGCAGTTCTTC	CASSLTGVGYNEQFF
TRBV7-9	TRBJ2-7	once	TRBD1	TGTGCCAGCAGCCAAGGACAGGTCCCCTACGAGCAGTACTTC	CASSQGQVPYEQYF
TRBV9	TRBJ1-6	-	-	TGTGCCAGCAGCGTAGGTTCCCGGTCTAATTCACCCCTCCACTTT	CASSVGSRSNSPLHF
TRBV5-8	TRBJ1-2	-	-	TGTGCCAGCAGCCGCAGGTTGCAGAACTATGGCTACACCTTC	CASSRRLQNYGYTF
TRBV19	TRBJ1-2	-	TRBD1	TGTGCCAGTGGGAAATTGGACAGGGAGAAATACACCTTC	CASGKLDREKYTF
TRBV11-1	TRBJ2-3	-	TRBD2	TGTGCCAGCAGCTTAGGGGGACTAGCGGACACAGATACGCAGTATTTT	CASSLGGLADTDTQYF
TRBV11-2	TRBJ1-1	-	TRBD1	TGTGCCAGCAGCTTACATACAGGGGCGCGGAACACTGAAGCTTTCTTT	CASSLHTGARNTEAFF
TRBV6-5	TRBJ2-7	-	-	TGTGCCAGCAAACGGGACACCCCCTACGAGCAGTACTTC	CASKRDTPYEQYF
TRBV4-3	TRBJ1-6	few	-	TGCGCCAGCAGCCAGGGGAGTTCACCCCTCCACTTT	CASSQGSSPLHF
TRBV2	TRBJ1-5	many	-	TGTGCCAGCAGTGAAAGGTTCACAGGGAGAAGCCAGCATTTT	CASSERFTGRSQHF
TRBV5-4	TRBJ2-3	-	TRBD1	TGTGCCAGCAGCTGGACAGGGTCAGATACGCAGTATTTT	CASSWTGSDTQYF
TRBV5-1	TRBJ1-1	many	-	TGCGCCAGCAGATTTACAGGGTACGCTGAAGCTTTCTTT	CASRFTGYAEAFF